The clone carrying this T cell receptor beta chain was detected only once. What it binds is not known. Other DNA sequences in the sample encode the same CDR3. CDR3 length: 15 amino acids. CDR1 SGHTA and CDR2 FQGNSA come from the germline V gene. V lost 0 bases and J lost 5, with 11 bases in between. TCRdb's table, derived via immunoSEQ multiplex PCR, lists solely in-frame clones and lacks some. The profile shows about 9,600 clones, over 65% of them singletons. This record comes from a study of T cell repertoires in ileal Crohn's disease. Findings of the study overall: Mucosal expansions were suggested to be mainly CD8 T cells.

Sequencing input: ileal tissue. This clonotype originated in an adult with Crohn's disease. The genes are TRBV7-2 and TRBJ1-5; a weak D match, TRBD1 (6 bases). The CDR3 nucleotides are TGTGCCAGCAGCTTAGCAGGGGGTGGTGATCAGCCCCAGCATTTT. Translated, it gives CASSLAGGGDQPQHF.